Reported below is one T cell receptor (beta chain). Data came from immunoSEQ multiplex PCR; TCRdb stores just in-frame clones and leaves some out. The sample records about 210,000 clones, approximately 91% being singletons. The data belong to a study of blood T cell repertoires in COVID-19. Background on the study: Samples taken during acute and convalescent COVID-19 were collected in the United States, Italy and Spain. From T cells, B-cell-depleted T cells, or PBMCs came the material, which was cDNA or gDNA.

V was clipped by 6 bases and J by 10 bases; unmatched bases: 28. CDR1 and CDR2 (germline): MDHEN, SYDVKM. This CDR3 contains 19 residues. The genes are TRBV28 and TRBJ2-5, with 8 bases lining up with TRBD1. Input material: peripheral blood. The sequence was collected from a woman aged 40 to 50 with acute or convalescent COVID-19. The CDR3 sequence: CASSTGSGDKDRDPIIQYF. The CDR3, as DNA: TGTGCCAGCAGCACGGGGTCAGGGGATAAGGACAGGGATCCCATAATCCAGTACTTC.